The next 5 T cell receptor beta chains were all read from a single sample in a study of T cell responses to AZD1222 COVID-19 vaccine. Repertoires were generated with immunoSEQ multiplex PCR, while TCRdb's copy carries only in-frame clones and drops some. The repertoire includes 90,000 to 95,000 clones, roughly 90% of them detected once, and roughly 20% sits in the top ten. Sequences were derived from peripheral blood, sampled on day 0 of AZD1222 vaccination. The receptors were sampled from an adult in good health.

This rearrangement joins TRBV4-2 to TRBJ2-2; D unclear. The CDR3 runs to 16 residues. The V and J ends lost 6 bases and 1 base respectively, with 15 bases between them. CDR1 and CDR2 from the germline V gene are LGHNA and YNFKEQ. Here the CDR3 reads CASRRGRFGNTGELFF. The CDR3 bases are TGTGCCAGCAGACGTGGAAGGTTCGGGAACACCGGGGAGCTGTTTTTT.

The rearrangement uses TRBV2 and TRBJ1-5, with TRBD1 matching 8 bases. Trimming took 1 base from V and 5 from J; bases not matched to a gene: 7. Per germline, CDR1 SNHLY and CDR2 FYNNEI. This CDR3 region has 16 residues. The CDR3 bases are TGTGCCAGCAGTGAAGACACCGGGACAGGTTATCAGCCCCAGCATTTT. Its translation: CASSEDTGTGYQPQHF.

The chain has TRBV28 and TRBJ1-5; D unresolved. V was shortened by 6 bases and J by 0 bases, with 15 bases between the two germline ends. The CDR3 contains 16 residues. Germline CDR1 MDHEN, CDR2 SYDVKM. The CDR3: CASSGIHHNSNQPQHF. CDR3 DNA sequence: TGTGCCAGCAGCGGGATCCACCATAATAGCAATCAGCCCCAGCATTTT. The whole variable domain, filled in from reference TRBV28 and TRBJ1-5, reads DVKVTQSSRYLVKRTGEKVFLECVQDMDHENMFWYRQDPGLGLRLIYFSYDVKMKEKGDIPEGYSVSREKKERFSLILESASTNQTSMYLCASSGIHHNSNQPQHFGDGTRLSIL.

The chain links TRBV15 to TRBJ1-1; 8 nucleotides align to TRBD1. Germline V lookup: CDR1 LNHNV, CDR2 YYDKDF (reference sequence). The CDR3 totals 13 residues. V shed 4 bases and J 6 bases; nucleotides not matched to a gene: 4. The CDR3 protein is CATSNDRGAEAFF. The CDR3 DNA sequence: TGTGCCACCAGCAATGACAGGGGCGCTGAAGCTTTCTTT.

This chain links TRBV24-1 with TRBJ2-1; TRBD2 agrees at 8 bases. V gave up 4 bases and J gave up 11 bases; unmatched junction bases: 6. CDR1 and CDR2 (germline): KGHDR, SFDVKD. This CDR3 contains 13 residues. Written as DNA, the CDR3 is TGTGCCACCAGTGAGTCGGGGGGGGAACAGCAGTTCTTC. As protein: CATSESGGEQQFF.